A selection of T cell receptor beta chains follows, all from one sample in a study of T-cell reconstitution after alpha-beta-depleted transplantation in children. One entry per CDR3 protein, called by TCRdb with MiXCR from the PCR reads. This table holds 200,000 to 250,000 distinct CDR3 sequences, about a tenth found once. Sequences were derived from PBMCs, sampled before TCRalphabeta/CD19-depleted stem cell transplant. The receptors come from a child under three years old with acute myeloid leukemia, due to receive a stem cell transplant. The CDR3 runs from the conserved cysteine through the conserved F or W. The size entry is marked missing in some rows and otherwise reads once, few, many or a size class.

j_call | v_call | clone_size | cdr3_aa
TRBJ1-3 | TRBV28 | NA | CASSWGQVAGNTIYF
TRBJ2-7 | TRBV7-8 | many | CASSLIVSGRMYEQYF
TRBJ1-4 | TRBV9 | few | CASSPPGQYNEKLFF
TRBJ1-1 | TRBV5-6 | many | CASTPLPQGNTEAFF
TRBJ1-2 | TRBV28 | NA | CASNGRNYGYTF
TRBJ2-7 | TRBV10-2 | NA | CASSDGGTGAYEQYF
TRBJ2-3 | TRBV7-6 | many | CASSRGGGTDTQYF
TRBJ2-7 | TRBV5-4 | NA | CAGSPGPSYEQYF
TRBJ1-1 | TRBV3-1 | many | CASSPASNTEAFF
TRBJ2-7 | TRBV7-3 | few | CASSLTGLGTAAYEQYF
TRBJ2-1 | TRBV28 | many | CASSPGRGFEQFF
TRBJ2-1 | TRBV11-2 | many | CASSFNIFKHNEQFF
TRBJ2-1 | TRBV7-2 | many | CASRTLGDPNEQFF
TRBJ1-2 | TRBV4-1 | many | CASSQVEIGGGGYTF
TRBJ2-4 | TRBV5-1 | many | CASSLGTGGGKNIQYF
TRBJ2-7 | TRBV6-5 | many | CASSPGQSKTYEQYF
TRBJ1-1 | TRBV15 | many | CATSRGQGERAFF
TRBJ2-1 | TRBV20-1 | many | CSAYLWAGSGSSSNSEQFF
TRBJ2-5 | TRBV5-5 | many | CASSIPGLQETQYF
TRBJ1-1 | TRBV20-1 | many | CSARGEGGVNTEAFF
TRBJ2-6 | TRBV20-1 | NA | CSARGRDRGSFSGANVLTF
TRBJ1-1 | TRBV6-1 | many | CASSEAETGSTEAFF
TRBJ2-3 | TRBV18 | few | CASSPPRQDKDTQYF
TRBJ1-3 | TRBV18 | many | CASSPGARGNTIYF
TRBJ1-1 | TRBV12-3/TRBV12-4 | few | CASSLGLPNTEAFF
TRBJ1-5 | TRBV7-2 | many | CASSSWGLQPQHF
TRBJ1-3 | TRBV16 | many | CASSQETGTLSGNTIYF